This entry concerns a single T cell receptor (beta chain). This specimen belongs to a study of early stage breast cancer tumors. Each sample had two DNA replicates, 0.45 to 0.65 ug blood or 1.5 ug tissue. Sequenced by immunoSEQ multiplex PCR; TCRdb stores in-frame clones only, minus some. The sample contains tens of thousands of clones, over 65% of which appear only once. This CDR3 is built from 13 residues. V dropped 2 bases and J dropped 6 bases, with 9 bases sitting between them. CDR1 is SGHNT, CDR2 YYREEE, per germline (reference sequence). The chain combines TRBV5-4 with TRBJ2-1; D gene unclear. Sequencing used blood. This TCR came from a person aged 25 to 45 with breast cancer. This chain's CDR3 is CASSLFVGNEQFF. Here the CDR3 DNA reads TGTGCCAGCAGCTTATTCGTCGGCAATGAGCAGTTCTTC.